The entry below describes one T cell receptor (beta chain). Its antigen remains unidentified. The record has no base qualities; no much larger clone is one base away. The data originate from a study of radiotherapy plus CTLA-4 blockade in lung cancer (dated by TCRdb to the late 2010s). A note on the overall study: Among enrolled patients, 15% to 20% had an objective response and roughly 33% reached disease control.

Library preparation was by the immunoSEQ multiplex PCR assay. The table comes from immuneACCESS by way of TCRdb, which keeps in-frame sequences with V and J called. Part of the clones is missing from these tables; in studies checked, under half for an unresolved V gene and the rest for unknown reasons. The sample has some 110,000 clones on record, about 84% of them singletons. The ten largest clonotypes hold under 3% of the sample. Overall study outcomes, separate from this receptor: Increased serum interferon-beta after radiation, together with early dynamic changes in blood T cell clones, were reported to be the strongest predictors of response. TCR clones derived from tumors expanded in peripheral blood after treatment with radiotherapy and ipilimumab.

In this study, focal radiation therapy paired with CTLA-4 blockade (ipilimumab) was tested in patients who had chemo-refractory metastatic non-small-cell lung cancer. This TCR came from a human donor with non-small cell lung cancer that progressed on radiotherapy plus ipilimumab. Some clones in this sample may be carry-over from other donors' samples. Here the sequenced sample was peripheral blood, taken from a patient treated with radiotherapy plus ipilimumab.

The DNA is as follows: TGTGCCAGCAGCTTGGGAGGAGGGGGCCGGGGCACAGATACGCAGTATTTT. It translates to CASSLGGGGRGTDTQYF. The chain links TRBV5-4 with TRBJ2-3; D gene: possibly TRBD1, on 7 matching bases. As encoded in the germline V gene (reference sequence), CDR1 is SGHNT while CDR2 is YYREEE. Reading from cysteine to phenylalanine, the CDR3 counts 17 amino acids. Only the CDR3 part of the read is kept: 51 bases, read in frame from the first base. V lost 0 bases and J lost 1 base; the stretch between them is 15 bases long.